This T cell receptor (beta chain) emerged from a study of cytomegalovirus exposure and HLA in healthy donors. Study observations and caveats: The authors enumerated roughly 180 TCR beta chains as linked to cytomegalovirus.

TCRdb's copy holds only in-frame clones and misses some; the assay was immunoSEQ multiplex PCR. Of approximately 240,000 clones listed, under 95% are singletons. Deletions cut 2 bases from V and 10 bases from J, with 11 bases between. This CDR3 contains 12 residues. The germline V gene encodes CDR1 LNHDA and CDR2 SQIVND (reference sequence). In this sample, this clone turned up once. As yet, its antigen is unknown. The chain combines TRBV19 with TRBJ1-1; possibly TRBD1 for D (5 bases). The sequencing input was PBMCs. The TCR was taken from a woman under 30 in good health and CMV-seronegative. The CDR3 region has the DNA TGTGCCAGTAGTATACAGGGATGGGGAGCTTTCTTT. Residues: CASSIQGWGAFF.